This T cell receptor beta chain originates from a study of T-cell reconstitution after alpha-beta-depleted transplantation in children. Trimming left V 0 bases short and J 2 bases short, with 4 bases between. Germline CDR1 reads DFQATT; CDR2 reads SNEGSKA (reference sequence). This CDR3 is built from 12 residues. Researchers prepared the TCRbeta library using unique molecular identifiers, the study reports. Using its own MiXCR run on the PCR reads, TCRdb lists one record per CDR3 protein. The sample has 90,000 to 95,000 distinct CDR3 sequences; 9.5% to 15% are singletons. In its sample, this clonotype was seen a few times.

This TCR derives from a human donor who donated a stem cell graft to a child with inherited bone marrow failure. The rearrangement links TRBV20-1 to TRBJ2-5, with unresolved D. Source: PBMCs from the stem cell graft donor, taken from the stem cell graft. The CDR3 loop reads CSARDWQETQYF. The CDR3 nucleotides read TGCAGTGCTAGAGACTGGCAAGAGACCCAGTACTTC.